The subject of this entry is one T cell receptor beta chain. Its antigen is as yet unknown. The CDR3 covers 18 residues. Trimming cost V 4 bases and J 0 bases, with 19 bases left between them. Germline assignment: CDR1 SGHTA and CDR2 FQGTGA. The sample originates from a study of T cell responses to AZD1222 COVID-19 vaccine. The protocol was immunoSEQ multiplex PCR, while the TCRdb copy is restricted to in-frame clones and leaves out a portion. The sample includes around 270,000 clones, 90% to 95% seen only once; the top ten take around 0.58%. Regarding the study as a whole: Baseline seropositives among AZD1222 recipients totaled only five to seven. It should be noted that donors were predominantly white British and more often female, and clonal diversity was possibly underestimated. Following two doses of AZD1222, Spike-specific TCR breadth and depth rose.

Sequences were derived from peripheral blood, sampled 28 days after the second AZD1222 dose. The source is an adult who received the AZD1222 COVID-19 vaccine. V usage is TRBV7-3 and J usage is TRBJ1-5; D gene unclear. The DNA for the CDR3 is TGTGCCAGCAGCTCCCTACCCTCGAGACCAAATAGCAATCAGCCCCAGCATTTT. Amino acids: CASSSLPSRPNSNQPQHF.